This entry lists 27 T cell receptor beta chains sequenced from one sample in a study of graft-versus-host responses after intestinal transplantation. Measured with immunoSEQ multiplex PCR; TCRdb has only the in-frame clones, and not every one. Among 21,000 or so clones listed, around 54% were seen once. The sample consisted of alloreactive CD4+ T cells from a mixed lymphocyte reaction culture, taken before intestinal transplant. Subset described: CFSE-low proliferating T cells sorted from roughly 6-day pre-transplant mixed lymphocyte reaction (GvH or HvG direction). Receptors originate from a human patient who received an intestinal transplant.

This clone was picked up a small number of times. The gene calls are TRBV27 and TRBJ1-1, with 9 bases aligning to TRBD1. The ends lost 5 bases at V and 5 bases at J; junction bases unmatched: 3. This CDR3 spans 13 amino acids. Germline V gene sequence: CDR1 MNHEY, CDR2 SMNVEV (reference sequence). The CDR3: CASSMTGGTEAFF. In DNA, the CDR3 is TGTGCCAGCAGTATGACAGGGGGAACTGAAGCTTTCTTT.

The chain uses TRBV5-4 and TRBJ2-3; D ambiguous. V lost 4 bases, J lost 4 bases, and 4 bases lay in between. CDR1 is SGHNT, CDR2 YYREEE, per germline (reference sequence). This CDR3 has 11 residues. The CDR3 bases are TGTGCCAGCAGCCTTTCAGATACGCAGTATTTT. This encodes CASSLSDTQYF.

The chain uses TRBV6-4 and TRBJ2-7; unclear D gene. Trimming removed 8 bases at V and 2 bases at J, with 7 bases between. The CDR3 extends over 11 amino acids. Germline V gives CDR1 MRHNA, CDR2 SNTAGT. CDR3 in amino acids: CASGVAYEQYF. In nucleotides, the CDR3 is TGTGCCAGCGGTGTCGCCTACGAGCAGTACTTC.

The V call is TRBV25-1, the J call TRBJ2-7, with D perhaps matching TRBD2 (5 bases). Trimming shortened V by 4 bases and J by 7 bases, and 23 bases separated the two germline ends. Per germline, CDR1 MGHDK and CDR2 SYGVNS. The CDR3 consists of 16 residues. The DNA of the CDR3 is TGTGCCAGCAGTGGATTCCAATCTTCCGGGAACATGGAGCAGTACTTC. Amino acids: CASSGFQSSGNMEQYF.

This chain uses TRBV30 with TRBJ1-4; possibly TRBD1 for D (6 bases). The CDR3 loop spans 15 amino acids. Trimming removed 0 bases at V and 4 bases at J, with 12 bases between. Germline V lookup: CDR1 GTSNPN, CDR2 SVGIG (reference sequence). Here the CDR3 reads CAWSVLSGVNEKLFF. CDR3 DNA sequence: TGTGCCTGGAGTGTGCTGTCAGGGGTTAATGAAAAACTGTTTTTT.

The chain carries TRBV19 and TRBJ2-7; 9 nucleotides align to TRBD2. CDR3 length: 15 residues. Looked up from germline, CDR1 is LNHDA and CDR2 is SQIVND (reference sequence). V shed 5 bases, J shed 4 bases, and the junction held 9 bases outside the gene matches. The CDR3 sequence: CASSQGLAGFYEQYF. CDR3 sequence (DNA): TGTGCCAGTAGTCAGGGCCTAGCGGGGTTTTACGAGCAGTACTTC.

The chain has TRBV5-4 and TRBJ1-1; unclear D gene. The CDR3 sequence is 13 residues long. Trimming stripped 4 bases from V and 1 base from J, with 8 bases between. Looked up from germline, CDR1 is SGHNT and CDR2 is YYREEE (reference sequence). The CDR3 here is CASSATQNTEAFF. The CDR3 DNA is TGTGCCAGCAGCGCTACTCAGAACACTGAAGCTTTCTTT. Together with reference TRBV5-4 and TRBJ1-1, the CDR3 gives the full variable domain: ETGVTQSPTHLIKTRGQQVTLRCSSQSGHNTVSWYQQALGQGPQFIFQYYREEENGRGNFPPRFSGLQFPNYSSELNVNALELDDSALYLCASSATQNTEAFFGQGTRLTVV.

This chain links TRBV7-2 with TRBJ2-1; 11 nucleotides line up with TRBD2. The CDR3 sequence is 15 residues long. The germline V gene encodes CDR1 SGHTA and CDR2 FQGNSA. Trimming at V came to 4 bases and at J to 4 bases, leaving 3 bases not matched to a gene. Here the CDR3 DNA reads TGTGCCAGCAGCTCCCTAGCGGGGGGATACAATGAGCAGTTCTTC. Its protein product is CASSSLAGGYNEQFF.

On this clone itself: Other DNA sequences from this sample encode an identical CDR3 as well. J is TRBJ2-1 and V is TRBV4-1; 9 bases align to TRBD2. After removal of 4 bases from V and 4 bases from J, the junction contained 5 bases not matched to a gene. Germline loops: CDR1 MGHRA, CDR2 YSYEKL. The CDR3 has 15 amino acids. The CDR3: CASSPGLATYNEQFF. CDR3 DNA sequence: TGCGCCAGCAGCCCCGGACTAGCGACTTACAATGAGCAGTTCTTC.

This chain connects TRBV7-8 to TRBJ1-2; D remains unclear. V was clipped by 5 bases and J by 1 base, with 14 bases between them. Per germline, CDR1 SGHVS and CDR2 FQNEAQ. The CDR3 extends over 15 amino acids. The CDR3 here is CASSPGARINYGYTF. The DNA of the CDR3 is TGTGCCAGCAGCCCTGGAGCGAGGATTAACTATGGCTACACCTTC. The variable domain in full, with the rest retrieved from reference TRBV7-8 and TRBJ1-2, is GAGVSQSPRYKVAKRGQDVALRCDPISGHVSLFWYQQALGQGPEFLTYFQNEAQLDKSGLPSDRFFAERPEGSVSTLKIQRTQQEDSAVYLCASSPGARINYGYTFGSGTRLTVV.

V usage is TRBV9 and J usage is TRBJ2-7; 9 nucleotides line up with TRBD1. The junction had 8 bases not matched to a gene; V was cut back by 4 bases and J by 0 bases. Germline CDR1 and CDR2: SGDLS and YYNGEE. The CDR3 contains 16 residues. As DNA, the CDR3 is TGTGCCAGCAGCCTCTCACCGGGACAGGGCTCCTACGAGCAGTACTTC. Its protein is CASSLSPGQGSYEQYF.

This sequence joins TRBV11-2 and TRBJ2-7; D gene uncertain. Deletions cut 1 base from V and 2 bases from J, with 3 bases between. The germline CDR1 and CDR2 sequences are SGHAT and FQNNGV. The CDR3 is 12 residues long. This CDR3 is CASSLGAYEQYF. CDR3 bases: TGTGCCAGCAGCTTAGGAGCCTACGAGCAGTACTTC.

The chain joins TRBV5-1 to TRBJ2-2; 9 bases fit TRBD1. The J segment lost 3 bases and the V segment lost 2 bases, leaving 5 bases of the junction unmatched. This CDR3 comprises 16 residues. Germline CDR1 is SGHRS and CDR2 is YFSETQ. The CDR3 region has the DNA TGCGCCAGCAGCTTAAGGGGACAGGGTTACACCGGGGAGCTGTTTTTT. This sequence encodes CASSLRGQGYTGELFF.

This clone occurred a few times. V usage is TRBV6-5 and J usage is TRBJ1-2; 7 bases map to TRBD1. V shed 6 bases, J shed 8 bases, and the junction held 12 bases outside the gene matches. Germline assignment: CDR1 MNHEY and CDR2 SVGAGI. The CDR3 consists of 14 residues. The CDR3 nucleotides read TGTGCCAGCAGAGAATCCGGGACAGAAGGCGGCTACACCTTC. Protein sequence: CASRESGTEGGYTF.

The rearrangement links TRBV18 to TRBJ1-3; a possible D gene is TRBD1 (5 bases). This CDR3 has 14 amino acids. Germline CDR1 KGHSH, CDR2 LQKENI. V dropped 0 bases and J dropped 7 bases, with 10 bases sitting between them. CDR3 coding DNA: TGTGCCAGCTCACCACCCTCAGGGAGGAACACCATATATTTT. Translation: CASSPPSGRNTIYF.

This chain links TRBV10-3 with TRBJ2-3, with D possibly being TRBD2 (6 bases). Germline CDR1 reads ENHRY; CDR2 reads SYGVKD. The CDR3 totals 15 residues. V shed 6 bases and J shed 2 bases, with 15 bases lying between them. CDR3: CAIRPGLSFTDTQYF. As DNA, the CDR3 is TGTGCCATCAGGCCGGGACTTTCCTTCACAGATACGCAGTATTTT.

CDR3: CASSLATWRLVHEQYF. CDR3 nucleotide sequence: TGCGCCAGCAGCTTGGCAACCTGGAGGTTAGTCCACGAGCAGTACTTC. The chain employs TRBV5-1 and TRBJ2-7, with a tentative D call TRBD2 (5 bases). Germline CDR1 reads SGHRS; CDR2 reads YFSETQ. Trimming left V 0 bases short and J 5 bases short, with 18 bases between. The CDR3 spans 16 residues.

J is TRBJ1-2 and V is TRBV6-6; a possible D gene is TRBD1 (6 bases). Trimming shortened V by 6 bases and J by 7 bases, and 18 bases separated the two germline ends. CDR3 size: 14 residues. Germline V lookup: CDR1 MNHNY, CDR2 SVGAGI (reference sequence). DNA of the CDR3: TGTGCCAGCAGACCTTTCACAGGGTATGGTGGCTACACCTTC. Its protein product is CASRPFTGYGGYTF.

The rearrangement uses TRBV5-4 and TRBJ1-6, with 9 nucleotides matching TRBD1. This CDR3 contains 17 residues. Unmatched junction bases numbered 12, after V lost 2 bases and J lost 9 bases. Germline loops: CDR1 SGHNT, CDR2 YYREEE (reference sequence). CDR3 loop: CASSFGPGTGMASPLHF. CDR3 bases: TGTGCCAGCAGCTTCGGTCCCGGGACAGGGATGGCTTCACCCCTCCACTTT.

This clone appeared a single time. CDR3 region: CASSPTQTTGTEQYF. Written as DNA, the CDR3 is TGTGCCAGCTCACCTACGCAAACGACAGGGACCGAGCAGTACTTC. The chain has TRBV18 and TRBJ2-7; 7 nucleotides line up with TRBD1. J gave up 6 bases and V 3 bases, and 11 bases lay outside the gene matches. CDR1 KGHSH and CDR2 LQKENI come from the germline V gene. The CDR3 spans 15 residues.

This clone was observed a handful of times. The rearrangement links TRBV5-6 to TRBJ1-2, with a weak D call TRBD1 (6 bases). CDR3 length: 14 amino acids. Trimming pared 0 bases from V and 3 bases from J, leaving 9 bases between. The germline gives CDR1 SGHDT, CDR2 YYEEEE. The CDR3 loop reads CASSLGTAYYGYTF. The CDR3 coding sequence is TGTGCCAGCAGCTTGGGGACAGCTTACTATGGCTACACCTTC. The whole variable domain, remainder taken from reference TRBV5-6 and TRBJ1-2, is DAGVTQSPTHLIKTRGQQVTLRCSPKSGHDTVSWYQQALGQGPQFIFQYYEEEERQRGNFPDRFSGHQFPNYSSELNVNALLLGDSALYLCASSLGTAYYGYTFGSGTRLTVV.

CDR3 loop: CASSLTAPYGYTF. Here the CDR3 DNA reads TGTGCCAGCAGCCTGACAGCCCCCTATGGCTACACCTTC. The chain uses TRBV5-8 and TRBJ1-2; weak D call: TRBD1 (5 bases). V lost 4 bases and J lost 4, with 11 bases in between. The CDR3 is 13 residues long. CDR1 is SGHTS and CDR2 is YDEGEE in the germline V gene.

This clone has more than one count but fewer than ten. The chain couples TRBV10-3 to TRBJ1-4; 7 positions match TRBD1. Germline lookup yields CDR1 ENHRY and CDR2 SYGVKD. The V segment lost 6 bases and the J segment 11 bases; nucleotides outside the gene matches: 9. This CDR3 has 13 amino acids. CDR3 protein: CAISPGQPDKLFF. In DNA form, the CDR3 reads TGTGCCATCAGCCCGGGACAGCCAGATAAACTGTTTTTT.

This chain connects TRBV7-8 to TRBJ2-1, with 9 positions matching TRBD1. CDR1 and CDR2 (germline): SGHVS, FQNEAQ. The CDR3 is 16 residues long. The V and J ends lost 4 bases and 7 bases, in that order; junction bases with no gene match: 11. The CDR3 loop reads CASSSYRDRVINEQFF. DNA of the CDR3: TGTGCCAGCAGCTCCTACCGGGACAGGGTAATAAATGAGCAGTTCTTC.

J is TRBJ1-2 and V is TRBV19; TRBD1 matches at 7 bases. The CDR3 extends over 14 amino acids. Germline lookup yields CDR1 LNHDA and CDR2 SQIVND (reference sequence). V lost 4 bases to trimming and J lost 6 bases; unmatched junction nucleotides: 8. The CDR3 spells CASSKGNRGDGYTF. DNA for the CDR3: TGTGCCAGTAGTAAGGGAAACAGGGGTGATGGCTACACCTTC. Using reference TRBV19 and TRBJ1-2 for the parts outside the CDR3, the full variable domain is DGGITQSPKYLFRKEGQNVTLSCEQNLNHDAMYWYRQDPGQGLRLIYYSQIVNDFQKGDIAEGYSVSREKKESFPLTVTSAQKNPTAFYLCASSKGNRGDGYTFGSGTRLTVV.

This clone was counted only a few times. V and J are TRBV7-2 and TRBJ1-2, with 12 bases aligning to TRBD1. With V trimmed by 0 bases and J by 14 bases, 7 bases remained unmatched. This CDR3 spans 14 amino acids. CDR1 is SGHTA and CDR2 is FQGNSA in the germline V gene. The CDR3 DNA follows: TGTGCCAGCAGCTTAGCGGGGGACAGGGGGCGGGTTACCTTC. Translating gives CASSLAGDRGRVTF.

This sequence joins TRBV6-1 and TRBJ2-2; maybe TRBD2 (6 bases). Germline CDR1 reads MNHNS; CDR2 reads SASEGT. V lost 1 base, J lost 5 bases, and 11 bases lay in between. The CDR3 covers 15 residues. CDR3: CASSEVPRETGELFF. DNA for the CDR3: TGTGCCAGCAGTGAAGTACCCCGGGAGACCGGGGAGCTGTTTTTT.